This T cell receptor beta chain was sequenced for a study of beta chain features in type 1 diabetes. Note on this clone: Its antigen is as yet unknown.

Expressed TCRB transcripts got sequenced, as all isolated RNA was reverse transcribed. Reads from naive, central memory and regulatory T cell samples averaged roughly 3.6 million. The protocol was immunoSEQ multiplex PCR, while the TCRdb copy is restricted to in-frame clones and leaves out a portion. The sample lists around 500,000 clones; around 10% were seen once. CDR1 and CDR2 from the germline V gene are LGHNA and YSLEER. With 4 bases clipped from V and 0 bases from J, the junction kept 5 bases outside the gene matches. The CDR3 extends over 17 amino acids. Broader study findings: PCR could preferentially amplify shorter templates, alike in patients and controls. Across patients, naive, central memory and Treg TCRB repertoires exhibited apparently greater similarity than was observed across healthy donors.

Sequences were obtained from naive CD4+ T cells from blood. The TCR sequence derives from a woman between 18 and 30 years old in good health. This chain connects TRBV4-3 to TRBJ2-6; 8 bases map to TRBD1. The CDR3 loop reads CASSPRGPASGANVLTF. Written as DNA, the CDR3 is TGCGCCAGCAGCCCCAGGGGGCCGGCCTCTGGGGCCAACGTCCTGACTTTC.